This TCR beta chain comes out of a study of blood T cell repertoires in COVID-19. The assay was immunoSEQ multiplex PCR, and TCRdb's table has in-frame clones only and misses some. The table lists approximately 320,000 clones, around 90% of them singletons. The germline V gene has CDR1 SGHTA and CDR2 FQGTGA. The CDR3 runs to 15 residues. Germline trimming cut 5 bases from V and 0 bases from J; bases unmatched to any gene: 3. The chain couples TRBV7-3 to TRBJ2-1; 8 bases fit TRBD1. The sample comprised PBMCs or T cells enriched from blood (not recorded which). This sequence was found in a woman between 18 and 29 years old who had recovered from COVID-19. This CDR3 reads CASSLTGDSYNEQFF. Here the CDR3 DNA reads TGTGCCAGCAGCCTGACAGGGGACTCCTACAATGAGCAGTTCTTC.